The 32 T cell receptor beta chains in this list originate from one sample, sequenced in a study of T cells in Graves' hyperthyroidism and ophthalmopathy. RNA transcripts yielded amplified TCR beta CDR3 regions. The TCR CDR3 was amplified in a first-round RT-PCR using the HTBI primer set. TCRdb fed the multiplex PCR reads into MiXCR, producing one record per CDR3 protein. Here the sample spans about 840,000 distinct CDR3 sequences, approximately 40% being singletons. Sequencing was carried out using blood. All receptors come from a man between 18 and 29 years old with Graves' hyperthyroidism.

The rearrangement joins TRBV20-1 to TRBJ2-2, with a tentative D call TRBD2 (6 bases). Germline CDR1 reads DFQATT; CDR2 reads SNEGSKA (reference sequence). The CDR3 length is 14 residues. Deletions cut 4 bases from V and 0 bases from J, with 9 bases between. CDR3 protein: CSAKRLANTGELFF. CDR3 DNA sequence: TGCAGTGCTAAGAGACTAGCGAACACCGGGGAGCTGTTTTTT.

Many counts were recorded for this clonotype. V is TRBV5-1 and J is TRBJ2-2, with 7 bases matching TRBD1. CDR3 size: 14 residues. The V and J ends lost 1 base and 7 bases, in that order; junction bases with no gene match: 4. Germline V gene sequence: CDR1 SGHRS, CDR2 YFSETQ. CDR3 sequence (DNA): TGCGCCAGCAGCTTGACAGGGGACGGCGGGGAGCTGTTTTTT. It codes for CASSLTGDGGELFF.

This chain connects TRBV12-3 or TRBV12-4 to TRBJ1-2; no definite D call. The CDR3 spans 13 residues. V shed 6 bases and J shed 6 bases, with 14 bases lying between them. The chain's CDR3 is CASSSTSLHGYTF. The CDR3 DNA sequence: TGTGCCAGCAGCTCTACAAGTCTCCATGGCTACACCTTC.

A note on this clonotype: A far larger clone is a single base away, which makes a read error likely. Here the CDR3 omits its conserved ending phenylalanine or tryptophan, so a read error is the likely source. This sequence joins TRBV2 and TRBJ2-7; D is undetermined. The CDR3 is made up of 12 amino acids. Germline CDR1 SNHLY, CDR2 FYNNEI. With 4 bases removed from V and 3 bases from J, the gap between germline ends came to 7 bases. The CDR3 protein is CASSVGSYEQYS. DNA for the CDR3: TGTGCCAGCAGTGTAGGTAGCTACGAGCAGTACTCC.

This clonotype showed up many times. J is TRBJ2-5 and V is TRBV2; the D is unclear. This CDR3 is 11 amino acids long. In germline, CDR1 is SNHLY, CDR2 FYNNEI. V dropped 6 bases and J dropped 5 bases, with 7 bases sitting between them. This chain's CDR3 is CASSRMETQYF. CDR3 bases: TGTGCCAGCAGCAGGATGGAGACCCAGTACTTC. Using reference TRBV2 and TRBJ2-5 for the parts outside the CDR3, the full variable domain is EPEVTQTPSHQVTQMGQEVILRCVPISNHLYFYWYRQILGQKVEFLVSFYNNEISEKSEIFDDQFSVERPDGSNFTLKIRSTKLEDSAMYFCASSRMETQYFGPGTRLLVL.

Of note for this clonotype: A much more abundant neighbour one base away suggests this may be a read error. In DNA, the CDR3 is TGTGCCAGCAGGGATCAGACCGGGAGAGTCACTTCTGGGGCCAACGTCCTGACTTTC. It encodes CASRDQTGRVTSGANVLTF. The chain employs TRBV7-9 and TRBJ2-6; tentatively, D is TRBD2 (6 bases). This CDR3 spans 19 amino acids. Germline-derived CDR1 and CDR2 are SEHNR and FQNEAQ (reference sequence). V lost 6 bases and J lost 1, with 22 bases in between.

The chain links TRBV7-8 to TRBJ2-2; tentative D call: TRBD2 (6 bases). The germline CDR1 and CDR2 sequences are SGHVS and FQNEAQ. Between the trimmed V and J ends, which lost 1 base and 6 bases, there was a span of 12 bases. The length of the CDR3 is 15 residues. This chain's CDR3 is CASSLGRRRAGELFF. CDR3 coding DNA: TGTGCCAGCAGCTTAGGGCGGAGGAGGGCCGGGGAGCTGTTTTTT.

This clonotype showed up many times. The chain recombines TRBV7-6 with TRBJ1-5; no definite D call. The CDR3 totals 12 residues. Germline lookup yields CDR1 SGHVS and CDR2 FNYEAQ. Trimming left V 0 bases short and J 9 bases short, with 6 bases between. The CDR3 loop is CASSLAGMPQHF. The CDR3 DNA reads TGTGCCAGCAGCTTAGCGGGGATGCCCCAGCATTTT.

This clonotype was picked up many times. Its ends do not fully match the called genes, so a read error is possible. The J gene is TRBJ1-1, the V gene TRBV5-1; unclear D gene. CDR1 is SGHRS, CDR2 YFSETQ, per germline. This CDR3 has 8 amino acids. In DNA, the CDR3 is TGCGCCAAGCCGGAGAACCGATTT. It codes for CAKPENRF.

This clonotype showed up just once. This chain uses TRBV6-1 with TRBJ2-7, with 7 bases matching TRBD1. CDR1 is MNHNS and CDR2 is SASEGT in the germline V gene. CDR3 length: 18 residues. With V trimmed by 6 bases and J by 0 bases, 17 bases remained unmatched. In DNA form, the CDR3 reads TGTGCCAGCAGCCATGCGTTGGGTACAGGGGACGACTCCTACGAGCAGTACTTC. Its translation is CASSHALGTGDDSYEQYF.

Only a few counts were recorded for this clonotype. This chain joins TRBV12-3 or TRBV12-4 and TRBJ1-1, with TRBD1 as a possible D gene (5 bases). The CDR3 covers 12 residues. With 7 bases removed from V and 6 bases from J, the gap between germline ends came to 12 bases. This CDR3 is CASTPGGAEAFF. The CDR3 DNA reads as TGTGCCAGCACTCCGGGGGGGGCTGAAGCTTTCTTT.

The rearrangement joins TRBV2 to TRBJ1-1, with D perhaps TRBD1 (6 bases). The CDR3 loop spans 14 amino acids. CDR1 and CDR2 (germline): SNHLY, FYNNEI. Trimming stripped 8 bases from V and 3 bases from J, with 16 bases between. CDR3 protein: CASGGYREYTEAFF. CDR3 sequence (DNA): TGTGCCAGCGGGGGGTACAGGGAGTACACTGAAGCTTTCTTT.

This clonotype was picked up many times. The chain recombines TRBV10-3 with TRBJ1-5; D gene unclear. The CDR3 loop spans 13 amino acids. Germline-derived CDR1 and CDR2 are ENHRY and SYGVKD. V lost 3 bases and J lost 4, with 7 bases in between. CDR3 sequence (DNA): TGTGCCATCAGTGATACTGAAAATCAGCCCCAGCATTTT. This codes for CAISDTENQPQHF.

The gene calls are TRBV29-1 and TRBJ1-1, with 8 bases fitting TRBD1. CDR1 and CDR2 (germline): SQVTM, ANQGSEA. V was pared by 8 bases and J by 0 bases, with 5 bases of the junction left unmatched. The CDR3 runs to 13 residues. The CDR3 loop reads CSTGQGVNTEAFF. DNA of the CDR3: TGCAGCACCGGACAGGGAGTGAACACTGAAGCTTTCTTT.

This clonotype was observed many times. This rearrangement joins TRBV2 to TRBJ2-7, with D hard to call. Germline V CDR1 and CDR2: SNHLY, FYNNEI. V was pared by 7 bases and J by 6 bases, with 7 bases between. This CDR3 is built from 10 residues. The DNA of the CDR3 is TGTGCCAGCATAATGGCCGAGCAGTACTTC. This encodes CASIMAEQYF.

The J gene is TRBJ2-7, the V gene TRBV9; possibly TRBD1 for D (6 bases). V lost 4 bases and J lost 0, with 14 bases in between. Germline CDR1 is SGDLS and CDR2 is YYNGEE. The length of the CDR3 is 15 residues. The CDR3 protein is CASSLRGTSSYEQYF. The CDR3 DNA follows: TGTGCCAGCAGCCTCAGGGGAACCAGCTCCTACGAGCAGTACTTC.

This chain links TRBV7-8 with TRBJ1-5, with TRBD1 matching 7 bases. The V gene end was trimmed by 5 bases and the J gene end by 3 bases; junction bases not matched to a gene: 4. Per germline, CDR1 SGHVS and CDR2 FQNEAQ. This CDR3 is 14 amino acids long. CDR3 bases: TGTGCCAGCAGCCATGGACAGGTCAATCAGCCCCAGCATTTT. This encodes CASSHGQVNQPQHF.

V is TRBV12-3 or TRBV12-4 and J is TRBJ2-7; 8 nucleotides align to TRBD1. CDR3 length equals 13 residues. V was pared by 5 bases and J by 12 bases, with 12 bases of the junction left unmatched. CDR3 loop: CASSISTGVLVYF. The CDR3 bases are TGTGCCAGCAGTATCTCGACAGGGGTTCTGGTGTACTTC.

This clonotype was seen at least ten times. The CDR3 here is CASSSLSGLTWDEQYF. CDR3 coding DNA: TGTGCCAGCAGCTCCCTTAGCGGTCTCACCTGGGACGAGCAGTACTTC. V gene TRBV7-3 combines with J gene TRBJ2-7, with a weak D call TRBD2 (6 bases). This CDR3 contains 16 residues. Germline-derived CDR1 and CDR2 are SGHTA and FQGTGA. V lost 4 bases to trimming and J lost 5 bases, with 21 bases between them.

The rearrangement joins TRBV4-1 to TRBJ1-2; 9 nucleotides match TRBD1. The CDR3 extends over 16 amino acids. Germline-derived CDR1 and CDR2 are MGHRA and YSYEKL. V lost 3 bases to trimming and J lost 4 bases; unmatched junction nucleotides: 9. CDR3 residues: CASSHSRQGEFYGYTF. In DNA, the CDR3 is TGCGCCAGCAGCCACTCCCGACAGGGGGAATTCTATGGCTACACCTTC.

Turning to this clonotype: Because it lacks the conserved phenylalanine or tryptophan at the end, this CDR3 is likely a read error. CDR3 loop: CASSLKQPQHL. The CDR3 DNA is TGTGCCAGCAGCTTGAAGCAGCCCCAGCATCTT. The chain carries TRBV5-8 and TRBJ1-5, with no clear D. Germline CDR1 is SGHTS and CDR2 is YDEGEE. V was shortened by 1 base and J by 7 bases, with 3 bases between the two germline ends. The CDR3 covers 11 residues.

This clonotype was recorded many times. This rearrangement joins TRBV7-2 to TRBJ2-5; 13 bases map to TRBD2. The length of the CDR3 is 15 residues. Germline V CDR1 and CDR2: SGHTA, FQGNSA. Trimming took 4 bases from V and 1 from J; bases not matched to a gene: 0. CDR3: CASSWTSGSQETQYF. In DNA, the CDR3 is TGTGCCAGCAGCTGGACTAGCGGGAGCCAAGAGACCCAGTACTTC. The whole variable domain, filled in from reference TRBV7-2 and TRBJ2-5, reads GAGVSQSPSNKVTEKGKDVELRCDPISGHTALYWYRQSLGQGLEFLIYFQGNSAPDKSGLPSDRFSAERTGGSVSTLTIQRTQQEDSAVYLCASSWTSGSQETQYFGPGTRLLVL.

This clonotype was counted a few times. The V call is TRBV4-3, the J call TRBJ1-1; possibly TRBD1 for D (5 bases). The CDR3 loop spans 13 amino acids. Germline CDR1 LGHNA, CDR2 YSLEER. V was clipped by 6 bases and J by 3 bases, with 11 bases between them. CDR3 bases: TGCGCCAGCAGATTCGCCAGGGACACTGAAGCTTTCTTT. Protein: CASRFARDTEAFF.

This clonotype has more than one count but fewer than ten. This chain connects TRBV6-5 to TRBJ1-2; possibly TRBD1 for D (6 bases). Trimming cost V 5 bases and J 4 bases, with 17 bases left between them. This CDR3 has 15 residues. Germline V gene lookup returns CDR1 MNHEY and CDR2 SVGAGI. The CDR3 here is CASSPRGIPSYGYTF. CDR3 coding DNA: TGTGCCAGCAGTCCGAGGGGGATCCCTAGCTATGGCTACACCTTC.

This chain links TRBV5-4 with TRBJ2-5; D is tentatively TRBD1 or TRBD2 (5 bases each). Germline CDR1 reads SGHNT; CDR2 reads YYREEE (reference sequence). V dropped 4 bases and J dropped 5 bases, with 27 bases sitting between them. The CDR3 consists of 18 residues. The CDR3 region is CASSGTGYRGIDLETQYF. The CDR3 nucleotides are TGTGCCAGCAGCGGAACAGGTTACAGAGGGATTGACTTGGAGACCCAGTACTTC.

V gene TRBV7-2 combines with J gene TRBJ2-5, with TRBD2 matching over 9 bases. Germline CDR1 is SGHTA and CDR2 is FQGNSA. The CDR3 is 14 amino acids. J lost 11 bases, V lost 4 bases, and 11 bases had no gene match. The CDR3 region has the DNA TGTGCCAGCAGCTCTCCGGCGGGAGGGCCGCAGCAGTACTTC. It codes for CASSSPAGGPQQYF.

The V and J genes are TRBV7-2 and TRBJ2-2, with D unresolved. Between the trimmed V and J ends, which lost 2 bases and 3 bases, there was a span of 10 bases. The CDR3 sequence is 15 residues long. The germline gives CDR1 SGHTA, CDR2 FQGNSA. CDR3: CASSLQDHYTGELFF. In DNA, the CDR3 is TGTGCCAGCAGCTTACAGGACCACTACACCGGGGAGCTGTTTTTT.

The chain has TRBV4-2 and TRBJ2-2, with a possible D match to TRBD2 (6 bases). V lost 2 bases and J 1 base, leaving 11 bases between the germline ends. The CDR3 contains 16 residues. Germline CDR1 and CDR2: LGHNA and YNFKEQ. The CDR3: CASSQREALNTGELFF. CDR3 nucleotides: TGTGCCAGCAGCCAAAGGGAGGCTCTGAACACCGGGGAGCTGTTTTTT.

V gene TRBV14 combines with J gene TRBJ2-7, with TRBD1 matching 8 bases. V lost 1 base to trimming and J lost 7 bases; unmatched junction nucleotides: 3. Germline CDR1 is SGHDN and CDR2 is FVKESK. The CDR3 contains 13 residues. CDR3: CASSQVRGREQYF. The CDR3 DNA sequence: TGTGCCAGCAGCCAAGTCAGGGGGCGAGAGCAGTACTTC.

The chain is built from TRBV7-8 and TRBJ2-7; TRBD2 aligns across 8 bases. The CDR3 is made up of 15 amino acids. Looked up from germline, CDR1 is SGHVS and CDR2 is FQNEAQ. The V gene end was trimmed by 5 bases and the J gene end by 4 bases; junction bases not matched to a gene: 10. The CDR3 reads CASSPLVAGFYEQYF. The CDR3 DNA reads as TGTGCCAGCAGCCCCCTGGTAGCGGGGTTTTACGAGCAGTACTTC.

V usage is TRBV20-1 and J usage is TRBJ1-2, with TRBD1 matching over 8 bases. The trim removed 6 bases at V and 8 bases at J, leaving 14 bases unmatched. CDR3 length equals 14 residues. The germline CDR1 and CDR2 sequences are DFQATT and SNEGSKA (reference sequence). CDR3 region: CSASSQGGQGGYTF. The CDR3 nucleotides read TGCAGTGCCAGCAGCCAAGGTGGACAGGGCGGCTACACCTTC.

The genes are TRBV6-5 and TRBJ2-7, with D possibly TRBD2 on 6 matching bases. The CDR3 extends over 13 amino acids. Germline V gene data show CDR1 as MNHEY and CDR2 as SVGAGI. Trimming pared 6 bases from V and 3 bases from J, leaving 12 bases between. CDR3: CASRTGGDYEQYF. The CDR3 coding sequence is TGTGCCAGCAGAACGGGCGGGGACTACGAGCAGTACTTC.